The 15 T cell receptor beta chains reported below all come from one sample, sequenced in a study of OX40 agonist ivuxolimab in advanced cancers. The repertoire was sequenced with immunoSEQ multiplex PCR; TCRdb's copy has only in-frame clones and lacks some. The table records about 80,000 clones, roughly four fifths of them present only once. The sequencing here drew on CD4+ or CD8+ T cells sorted from blood, taken in a trial of the OX40 agonist ivuxolimab. These receptors were taken from an adult with an advanced solid tumor such as melanoma, head and neck, liver or kidney cancer.

The gene calls are TRBV10-1 and TRBJ1-4, with TRBD1 matching over 11 bases. CDR1 is WNHNN, CDR2 SYGVQD, per germline (reference sequence). The ends lost 7 bases at V and 0 bases at J; junction bases unmatched: 13. The CDR3 contains 19 residues. CDR3 sequence reads: CASTLEGTGGLATNEKLFF. CDR3 DNA: TGCGCCAGCACCCTGGAAGGGACAGGGGGTCTTGCAACTAATGAAAAACTGTTTTTT.

V and J are TRBV11-2 and TRBJ2-3, with 12 bases matching TRBD2. Germline V gives CDR1 SGHAT, CDR2 FQNNGV. The CDR3 is 19 residues long. The V gene end was trimmed by 5 bases and the J gene end by 1 base; junction bases not matched to a gene: 13. CDR3 nucleotides: TGTGCCAGCAGCCTCACCCACCGACTAGCGGGAGATGGCACAGATACGCAGTATTTT. Its translation is CASSLTHRLAGDGTDTQYF.

V gene TRBV19 combines with J gene TRBJ1-4, with a possible D match to TRBD1 (6 bases). V lost 3 bases, J lost 5 bases, and 13 bases lay in between. CDR3 length: 15 residues. Per the germline V gene, CDR1 is LNHDA and CDR2 is SQIVND (reference sequence). CDR3 amino acids: CASSIGTFENEKLFF. In DNA form, the CDR3 reads TGTGCCAGTAGTATCGGGACATTCGAGAATGAAAAACTGTTTTTT. The full variable domain, in which reference TRBV19 and TRBJ1-4 provide the parts outside the CDR3, is DGGITQSPKYLFRKEGQNVTLSCEQNLNHDAMYWYRQDPGQGLRLIYYSQIVNDFQKGDIAEGYSVSREKKESFPLTVTSAQKNPTAFYLCASSIGTFENEKLFFGSGTQLSVL.

The V call is TRBV7-9, the J call TRBJ2-7; no clear D gene. Germline V gene lookup returns CDR1 SEHNR and CDR2 FQNEAQ (reference sequence). Deletions cut 6 bases from V and 4 bases from J, with 13 bases between. The CDR3 extends over 13 amino acids. CDR3 residues: CASSFPAQYEQYF. CDR3 sequence (DNA): TGTGCCAGCAGTTTCCCGGCTCAATACGAGCAGTACTTC.

The genes are TRBV9 and TRBJ1-2, with TRBD1 identical over 9 bases. From germline, CDR1 is SGDLS and CDR2 YYNGEE. V lost 0 bases and J lost 6; bases outside the gene matches: 9. This CDR3 is 16 amino acids long. DNA of the CDR3: TGTGCCAGCAGCGTAGCGTGGGGACAGGGAATGGATGGCTACACCTTC. Translating it yields CASSVAWGQGMDGYTF.

The J gene is TRBJ2-2, the V gene TRBV5-1; TRBD1 matches at 11 bases. The germline V gene encodes CDR1 SGHRS and CDR2 YFSETQ. V was pared by 2 bases and J by 5 bases, with 2 bases of the junction left unmatched. The CDR3 is 15 amino acids. The CDR3 protein is CASSFGTGGTGELFF. DNA of the CDR3: TGCGCCAGCAGCTTTGGGACAGGGGGAACCGGGGAGCTGTTTTTT. Combining the CDR3 with reference TRBV5-1 and TRBJ2-2 gives the whole variable domain KAGVTQTPRYLIKTRGQQVTLSCSPISGHRSVSWYQQTPGQGLQFLFEYFSETQRNKGNFPGRFSGRQFSNSRSEMNVSTLELGDSALYLCASSFGTGGTGELFFGEGSRLTVL.

The V call is TRBV10-2, the J call TRBJ2-1, with D unresolved. The germline gives CDR1 WSHSY, CDR2 SAAADI. CDR3 length: 14 amino acids. V lost 6 bases, J lost 0 bases, and 9 bases lay in between. As DNA, the CDR3 is TGCGCCAGCAGAAGTTCTGACTCCTACAATGAGCAGTTCTTC. Amino acids: CASRSSDSYNEQFF.

The chain uses TRBV19 and TRBJ1-5; D remains unclear. From germline, CDR1 is LNHDA and CDR2 SQIVND (reference sequence). The CDR3 loop spans 14 amino acids. V was pared by 7 bases and J by 4 bases, with 14 bases between. Here the CDR3 DNA reads TGTGCCAGTAAAGTCGACGCACGGAATCAGCCCCAGCATTTT. Translating it yields CASKVDARNQPQHF.

This clone occurred a few times. The chain is built from TRBV6-1 and TRBJ1-5, with D unclear. The CDR3 is made up of 15 amino acids. V lost 0 bases and J lost 2, with 8 bases in between. Germline CDR1 and CDR2: MNHNS and SASEGT. The CDR3 here is CASSEAFWGNQPQHF. DNA for the CDR3: TGTGCCAGCAGTGAAGCTTTCTGGGGCAATCAGCCCCAGCATTTT.

The chain links TRBV4-1 to TRBJ1-4, with 9 bases matching TRBD1. This CDR3 region has 14 residues. Germline-derived CDR1 and CDR2 are MGHRA and YSYEKL. The J segment lost 8 bases and the V segment lost 2 bases, leaving 3 bases of the junction unmatched. The CDR3 here is CASSQQTGGEKLFF. In DNA form, the CDR3 reads TGCGCCAGCAGCCAACAAACAGGGGGCGAAAAACTGTTTTTT.

The chain couples TRBV23-1 to TRBJ2-2; 14 bases are a match to TRBD2. TRBV23-1 is sorted into the ORF group, with uncertain function. This CDR3 comprises 19 residues. Trimming cost V 0 bases and J 6 bases; bases outside gene matches: 9. CDR3 nucleotide sequence: TGCGCCAGCAGTCAATCGGGGCGACTAGCGGGAGGGCACGCCGGGGAGCTGTTTTTT. Protein: CASSQSGRLAGGHAGELFF.

This clone has a single count. V is TRBV7-6 and J is TRBJ2-5; 10 bases fit TRBD2. The CDR3 loop spans 15 amino acids. Germline V CDR1 and CDR2: SGHVS, FNYEAQ. The trim removed 7 bases at V and 5 bases at J, leaving 10 bases unmatched. For the CDR3, the DNA is TGTGCCAGCACCCCTACCCCGGGACTAGCGGAGACCCAGTACTTC. It codes for CASTPTPGLAETQYF.

This clone occurred once. The J gene is TRBJ1-1, the V gene TRBV9; perhaps TRBD1 as D (6 bases). This CDR3 has 14 amino acids. Germline V CDR1 and CDR2: SGDLS, YYNGEE. The germline V and J ends were trimmed by 4 bases and 6 bases, with 16 bases remaining between them. CDR3 protein: CASSPHPEGAEAFF. CDR3 DNA: TGTGCCAGCAGCCCCCACCCAGAGGGGGCTGAAGCTTTCTTT.

CDR3 in DNA: TGTGCCATCAGTGAGGAGGGCGGGGGAGGGCACGAGCAGTACTTC. As protein: CAISEEGGGGHEQYF. The chain carries TRBV10-3 and TRBJ2-7, with TRBD2 matching 7 bases. The CDR3 is 15 residues long. The V segment lost 2 bases and the J segment 5 bases; nucleotides outside the gene matches: 9. CDR1 is ENHRY and CDR2 is SYGVKD in the germline V gene.

The CDR3 DNA is TGCAGCGTTGGACAGGGAGGAGAAAAACTGTTTTTT. Amino acids: CSVGQGGEKLFF. The gene calls are TRBV29-1 and TRBJ1-4; TRBD1 aligns across 7 bases. Germline V gene lookup returns CDR1 SQVTM and CDR2 ANQGSEA. There are 12 residues in the CDR3. J lost 8 bases, V lost 4 bases, and 4 bases had no gene match.